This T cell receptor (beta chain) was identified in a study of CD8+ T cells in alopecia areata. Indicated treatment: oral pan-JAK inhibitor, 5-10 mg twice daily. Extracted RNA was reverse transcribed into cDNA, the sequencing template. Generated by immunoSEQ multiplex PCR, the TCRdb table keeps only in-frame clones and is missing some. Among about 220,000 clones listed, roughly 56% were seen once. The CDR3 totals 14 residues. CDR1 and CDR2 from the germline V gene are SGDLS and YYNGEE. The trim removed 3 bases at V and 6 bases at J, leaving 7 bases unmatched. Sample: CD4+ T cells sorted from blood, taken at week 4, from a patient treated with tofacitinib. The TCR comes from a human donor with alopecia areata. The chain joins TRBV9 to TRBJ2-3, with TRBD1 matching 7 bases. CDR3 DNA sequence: TGTGCCAGCAGCGCACCCACCAGGGGGGATACGCAGTATTTT. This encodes CASSAPTRGDTQYF.